This T cell receptor beta chain derives from a study of blood T cell repertoires in COVID-19. As for the study in general: Collection of acute and convalescent COVID-19 samples took place in the United States, Italy and Spain.

This clone occurred once. Clones were sequenced by immunoSEQ multiplex PCR, and TCRdb holds only the in-frame ones, with some missing. This sample carries roughly 24,000 clones, 85% to 95% of them seen once, and the ten largest clones take approximately 8.4%. V was pared by 5 bases and J by 3 bases, with 7 bases of the junction left unmatched. The CDR3 contains 15 residues. Germline values: CDR1 SNHLY, CDR2 FYNNEI. The rearrangement joins TRBV2 to TRBJ1-3; 7 bases map to TRBD1. Sequenced sample: peripheral blood. This clonotype was sampled from a human donor in a cohort sampled during active COVID-19. DNA for the CDR3: TGTGCCAGCAGTAGTACAGGGGTTGGTGGAAACACCATATATTTT. As protein: CASSSTGVGGNTIYF.